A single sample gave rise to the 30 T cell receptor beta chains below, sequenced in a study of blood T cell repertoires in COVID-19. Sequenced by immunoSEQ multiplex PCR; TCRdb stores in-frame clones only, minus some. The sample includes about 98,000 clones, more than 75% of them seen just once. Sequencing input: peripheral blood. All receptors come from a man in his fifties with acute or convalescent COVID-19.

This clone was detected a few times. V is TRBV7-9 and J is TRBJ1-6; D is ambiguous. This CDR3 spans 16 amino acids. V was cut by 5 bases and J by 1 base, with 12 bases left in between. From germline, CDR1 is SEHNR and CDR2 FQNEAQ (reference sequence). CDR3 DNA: TGTGCCAGCAGCCAGTTAACTAAGTCCTATAATTCACCCCTCCACTTT. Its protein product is CASSQLTKSYNSPLHF.

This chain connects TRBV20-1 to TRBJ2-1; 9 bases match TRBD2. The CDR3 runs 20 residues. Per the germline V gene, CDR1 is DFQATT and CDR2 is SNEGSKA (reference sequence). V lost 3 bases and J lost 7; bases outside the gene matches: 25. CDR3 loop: CSASGPYRGREGQQGNEQFF. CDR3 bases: TGCAGTGCTAGTGGGCCGTACCGGGGGCGGGAGGGCCAGCAAGGGAATGAGCAGTTCTTC.

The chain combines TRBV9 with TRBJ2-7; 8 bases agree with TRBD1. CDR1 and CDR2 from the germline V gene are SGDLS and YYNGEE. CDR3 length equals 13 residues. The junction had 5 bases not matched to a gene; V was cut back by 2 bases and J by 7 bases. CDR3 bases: TGTGCCAGCAGCGTTGGGACAGGCTGGGAGCAGTACTTC. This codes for CASSVGTGWEQYF.

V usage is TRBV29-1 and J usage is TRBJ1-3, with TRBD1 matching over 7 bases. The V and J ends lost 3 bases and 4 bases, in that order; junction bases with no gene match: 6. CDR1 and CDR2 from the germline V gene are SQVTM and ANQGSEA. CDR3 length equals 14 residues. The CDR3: CSVDDRVSGNTIYF. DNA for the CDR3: TGCAGCGTTGATGACAGGGTCTCCGGAAACACCATATATTTT.

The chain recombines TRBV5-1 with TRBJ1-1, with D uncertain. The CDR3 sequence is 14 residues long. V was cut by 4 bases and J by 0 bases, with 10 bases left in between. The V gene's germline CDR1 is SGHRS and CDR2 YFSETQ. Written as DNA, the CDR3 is TGCGCCAGCAGCGCCTACAGCATGAACACTGAAGCTTTCTTT. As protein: CASSAYSMNTEAFF. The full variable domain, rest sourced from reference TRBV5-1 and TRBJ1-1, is KAGVTQTPRYLIKTRGQQVTLSCSPISGHRSVSWYQQTPGQGLQFLFEYFSETQRNKGNFPGRFSGRQFSNSRSEMNVSTLELGDSALYLCASSAYSMNTEAFFGQGTRLTVV.

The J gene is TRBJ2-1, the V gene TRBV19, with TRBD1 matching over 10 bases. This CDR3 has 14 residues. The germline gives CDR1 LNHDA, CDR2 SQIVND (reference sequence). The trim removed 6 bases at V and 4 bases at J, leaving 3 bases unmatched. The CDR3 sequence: CASRGTGAYNEQFF. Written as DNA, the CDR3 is TGTGCCAGTAGGGGGACAGGGGCTTACAATGAGCAGTTCTTC.

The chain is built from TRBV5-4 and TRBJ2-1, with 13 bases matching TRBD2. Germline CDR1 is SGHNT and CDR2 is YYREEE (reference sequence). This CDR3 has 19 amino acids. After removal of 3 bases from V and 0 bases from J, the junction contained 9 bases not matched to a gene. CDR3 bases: TGTGCCAGCAGCTCGGGACTAGCGGGACCTGGGAGCTCCTACAATGAGCAGTTCTTC. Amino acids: CASSSGLAGPGSSYNEQFF. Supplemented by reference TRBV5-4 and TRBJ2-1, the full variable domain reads ETGVTQSPTHLIKTRGQQVTLRCSSQSGHNTVSWYQQALGQGPQFIFQYYREEENGRGNFPPRFSGLQFPNYSSELNVNALELDDSALYLCASSSGLAGPGSSYNEQFFGPGTRLTVL.

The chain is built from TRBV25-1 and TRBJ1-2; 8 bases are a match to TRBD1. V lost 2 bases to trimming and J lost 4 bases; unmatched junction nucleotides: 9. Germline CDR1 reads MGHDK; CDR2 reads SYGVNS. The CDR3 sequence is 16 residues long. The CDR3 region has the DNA TGTGCCAGCAGTGAAGGCAGGGGGCTAGGAGGCTATGGCTACACCTTC. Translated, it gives CASSEGRGLGGYGYTF.

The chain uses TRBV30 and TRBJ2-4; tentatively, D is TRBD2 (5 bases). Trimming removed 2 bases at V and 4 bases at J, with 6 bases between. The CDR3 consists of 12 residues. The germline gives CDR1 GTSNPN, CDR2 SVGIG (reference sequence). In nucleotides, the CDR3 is TGTGCCTGGAGTCCGGGGAAAAACATTCAGTACTTC. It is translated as CAWSPGKNIQYF.

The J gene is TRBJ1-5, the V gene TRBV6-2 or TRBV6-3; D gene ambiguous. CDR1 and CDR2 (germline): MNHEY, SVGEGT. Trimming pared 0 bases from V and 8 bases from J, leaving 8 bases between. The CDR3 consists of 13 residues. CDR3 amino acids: CASSYSGVEPQHF. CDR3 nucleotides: TGTGCCAGCAGTTACTCAGGAGTCGAGCCCCAGCATTTT.

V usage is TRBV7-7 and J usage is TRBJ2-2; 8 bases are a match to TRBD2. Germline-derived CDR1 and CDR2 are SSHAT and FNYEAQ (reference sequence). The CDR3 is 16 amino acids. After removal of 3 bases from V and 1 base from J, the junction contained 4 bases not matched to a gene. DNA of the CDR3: TGTGCCAGCAGCTTCGTGGCGGGAGGGAACACCGGGGAGCTGTTTTTT. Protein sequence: CASSFVAGGNTGELFF. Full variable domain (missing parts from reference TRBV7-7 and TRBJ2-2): GAGVSQSPRYKVTKRGQDVTLRCDPISSHATLYWYQQALGQGPEFLTYFNYEAQPDKSGLPSDRFSAERPEGSISTLTIQRTEQRDSAMYRCASSFVAGGNTGELFFGEGSRLTVL.

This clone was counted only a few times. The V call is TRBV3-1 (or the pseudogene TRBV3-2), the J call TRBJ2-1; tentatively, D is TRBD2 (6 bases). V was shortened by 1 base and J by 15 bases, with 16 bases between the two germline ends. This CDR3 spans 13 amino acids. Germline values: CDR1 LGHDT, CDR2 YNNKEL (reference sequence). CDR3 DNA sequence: TGTGCCAGCAGCCAAGGCCTTACCGGGACTTCGTTCTTC. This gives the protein CASSQGLTGTSFF.

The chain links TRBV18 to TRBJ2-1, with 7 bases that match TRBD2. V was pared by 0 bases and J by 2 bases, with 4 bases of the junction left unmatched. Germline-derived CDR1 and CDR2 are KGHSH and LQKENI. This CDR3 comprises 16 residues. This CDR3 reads CASSPPGRETYNEQFF. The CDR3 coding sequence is TGTGCCAGCTCACCACCGGGGCGGGAGACCTACAATGAGCAGTTCTTC.

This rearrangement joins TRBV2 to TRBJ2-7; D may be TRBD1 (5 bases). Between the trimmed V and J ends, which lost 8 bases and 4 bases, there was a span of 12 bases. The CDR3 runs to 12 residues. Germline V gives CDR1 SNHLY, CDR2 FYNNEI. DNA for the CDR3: TGTGCCAGCGCTGCGGCAGGGTACGAGCAGTACTTC. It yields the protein CASAAAGYEQYF.

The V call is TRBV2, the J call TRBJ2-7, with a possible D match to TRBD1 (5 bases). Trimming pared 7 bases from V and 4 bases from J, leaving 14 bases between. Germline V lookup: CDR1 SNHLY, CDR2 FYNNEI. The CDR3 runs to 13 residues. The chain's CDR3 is CASMGLRTYEQYF. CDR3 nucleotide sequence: TGTGCCAGCATGGGGCTGAGAACTTACGAGCAGTACTTC.

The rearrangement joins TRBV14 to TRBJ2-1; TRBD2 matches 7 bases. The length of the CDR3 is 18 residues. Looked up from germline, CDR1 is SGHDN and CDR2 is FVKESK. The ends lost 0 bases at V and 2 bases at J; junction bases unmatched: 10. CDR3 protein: CASSQDRGGSLAYNEQFF. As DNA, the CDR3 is TGTGCCAGCAGCCAAGATCGTGGCGGGAGTCTAGCCTACAATGAGCAGTTCTTC. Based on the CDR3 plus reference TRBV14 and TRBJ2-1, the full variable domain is EAGVTQFPSHSVIEKGQTVTLRCDPISGHDNLYWYRRVMGKEIKFLLHFVKESKQDESGMPNNRFLAERTGGTYSTLKVQPAELEDSGVYFCASSQDRGGSLAYNEQFFGPGTRLTVL.

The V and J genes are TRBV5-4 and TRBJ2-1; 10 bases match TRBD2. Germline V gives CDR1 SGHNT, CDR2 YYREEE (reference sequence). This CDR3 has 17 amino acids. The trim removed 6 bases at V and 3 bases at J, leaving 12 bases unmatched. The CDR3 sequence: CASTRSRGTSDYNEQFF. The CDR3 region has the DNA TGTGCCAGCACGAGGTCCCGAGGGACTAGCGACTACAATGAGCAGTTCTTC.

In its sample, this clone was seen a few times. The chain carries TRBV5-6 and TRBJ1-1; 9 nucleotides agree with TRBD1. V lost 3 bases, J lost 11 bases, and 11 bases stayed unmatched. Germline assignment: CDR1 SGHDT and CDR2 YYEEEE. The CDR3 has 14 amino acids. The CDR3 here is CASSSGTGLLPAFF. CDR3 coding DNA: TGTGCCAGCAGCTCCGGGACAGGGCTTCTTCCCGCTTTCTTT.

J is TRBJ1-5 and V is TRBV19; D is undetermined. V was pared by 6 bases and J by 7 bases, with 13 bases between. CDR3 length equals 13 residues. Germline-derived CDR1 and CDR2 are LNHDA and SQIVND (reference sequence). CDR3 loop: CASRVRVGQPQHF. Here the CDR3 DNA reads TGTGCCAGTAGGGTGAGGGTCGGGCAGCCCCAGCATTTT.

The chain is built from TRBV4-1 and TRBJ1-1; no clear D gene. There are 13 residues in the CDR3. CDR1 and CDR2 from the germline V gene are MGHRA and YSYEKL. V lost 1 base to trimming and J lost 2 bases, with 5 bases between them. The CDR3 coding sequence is TGCGCCAGCAGCCAAGTTTCTAACACTGAAGCTTTCTTT. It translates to CASSQVSNTEAFF.

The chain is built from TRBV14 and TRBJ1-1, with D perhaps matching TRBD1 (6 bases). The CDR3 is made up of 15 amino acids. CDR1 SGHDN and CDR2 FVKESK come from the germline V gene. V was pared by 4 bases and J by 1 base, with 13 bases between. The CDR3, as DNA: TGTGCCAGCAGCCTCAGGGGTTTGGGGAACACTGAAGCTTTCTTT. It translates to CASSLRGLGNTEAFF.

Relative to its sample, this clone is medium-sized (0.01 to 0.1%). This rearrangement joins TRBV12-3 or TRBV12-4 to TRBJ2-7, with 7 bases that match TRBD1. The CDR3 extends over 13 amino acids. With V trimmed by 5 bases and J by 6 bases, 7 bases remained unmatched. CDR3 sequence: CASSAQGYSEQYF. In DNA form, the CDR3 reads TGTGCCAGCAGTGCACAGGGGTATAGCGAGCAGTACTTC.

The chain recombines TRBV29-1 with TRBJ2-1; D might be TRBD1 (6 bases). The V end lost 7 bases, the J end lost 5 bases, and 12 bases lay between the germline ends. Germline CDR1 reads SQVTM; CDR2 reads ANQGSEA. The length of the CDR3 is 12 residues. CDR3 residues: CSGNRENNEQFF. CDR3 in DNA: TGCAGCGGCAACAGGGAGAACAATGAGCAGTTCTTC.

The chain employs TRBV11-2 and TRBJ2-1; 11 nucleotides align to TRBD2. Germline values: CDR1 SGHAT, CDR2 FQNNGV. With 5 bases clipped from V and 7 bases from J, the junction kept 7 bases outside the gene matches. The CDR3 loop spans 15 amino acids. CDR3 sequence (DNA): TGTGCCAGCAGCATTGGACTAGCGGGCTTAAATGAGCAGTTCTTC. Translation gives CASSIGLAGLNEQFF. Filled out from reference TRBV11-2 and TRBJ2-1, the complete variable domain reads EAGVAQSPRYKIIEKRQSVAFWCNPISGHATLYWYQQILGQGPKLLIQFQNNGVVDDSQLPKDRFSAERLKGVDSTLKIQPAKLEDSAVYLCASSIGLAGLNEQFFGPGTRLTVL.

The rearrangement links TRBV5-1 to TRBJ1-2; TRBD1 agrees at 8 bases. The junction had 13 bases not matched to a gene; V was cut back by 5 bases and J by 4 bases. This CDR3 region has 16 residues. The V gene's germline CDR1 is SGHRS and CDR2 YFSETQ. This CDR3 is CASRRNDRGESYGYTF. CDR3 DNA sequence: TGCGCCAGCAGGCGTAACGACAGGGGAGAAAGCTATGGCTACACCTTC.

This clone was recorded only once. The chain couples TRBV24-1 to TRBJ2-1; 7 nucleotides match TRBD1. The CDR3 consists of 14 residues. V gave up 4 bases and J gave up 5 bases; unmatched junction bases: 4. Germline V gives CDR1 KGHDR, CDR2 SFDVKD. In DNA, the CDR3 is TGTGCCACCAGTGAAACCGGGACAGACAATGAGCAGTTCTTC. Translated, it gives CATSETGTDNEQFF.

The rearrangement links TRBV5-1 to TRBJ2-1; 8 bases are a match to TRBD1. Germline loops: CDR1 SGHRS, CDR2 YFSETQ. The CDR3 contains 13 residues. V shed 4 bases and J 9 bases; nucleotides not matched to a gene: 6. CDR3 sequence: CASSPGTGGEQFF. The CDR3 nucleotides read TGCGCCAGCAGCCCTGGGACAGGCGGTGAGCAGTTCTTC.

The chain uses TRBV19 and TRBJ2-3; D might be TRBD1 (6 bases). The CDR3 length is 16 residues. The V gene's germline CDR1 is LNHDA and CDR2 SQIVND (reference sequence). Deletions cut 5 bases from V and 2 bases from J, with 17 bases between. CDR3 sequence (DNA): TGTGCCAGTAGTTCCCAACCGGGACATGCCACAGATACGCAGTATTTT. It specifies CASSSQPGHATDTQYF. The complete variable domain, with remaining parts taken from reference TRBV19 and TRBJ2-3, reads DGGITQSPKYLFRKEGQNVTLSCEQNLNHDAMYWYRQDPGQGLRLIYYSQIVNDFQKGDIAEGYSVSREKKESFPLTVTSAQKNPTAFYLCASSSQPGHATDTQYFGPGTRLTVL.

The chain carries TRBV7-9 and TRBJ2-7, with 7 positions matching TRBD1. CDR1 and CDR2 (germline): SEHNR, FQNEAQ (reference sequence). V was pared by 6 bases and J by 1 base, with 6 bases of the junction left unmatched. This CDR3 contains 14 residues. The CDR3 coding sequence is TGTGCCAGCAGGGTTAGCAGGGGGTCCTACGAGCAGTACTTC. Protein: CASRVSRGSYEQYF.

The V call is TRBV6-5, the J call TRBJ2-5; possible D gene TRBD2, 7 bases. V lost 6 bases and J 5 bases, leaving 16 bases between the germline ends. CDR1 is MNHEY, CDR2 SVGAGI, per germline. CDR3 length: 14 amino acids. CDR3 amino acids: CASSRRGGAETQYF. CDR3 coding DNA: TGTGCCAGCAGCCGGAGGGGGGGGGCTGAGACCCAGTACTTC.